This TCR beta chain was retrieved from a study of blood T cell repertoires in COVID-19. The data were produced by immunoSEQ multiplex PCR, yet TCRdb's version contains in-frame clones alone and is incomplete. Of approximately 170,000 clones listed, around 82% are singletons. Germline V CDR1 and CDR2: MDHEN, SYDVKM. The CDR3 is made up of 12 amino acids. Trimming cost V 8 bases and J 3 bases, with 10 bases left between them. The chain joins TRBV28 to TRBJ1-2, with a weak D call TRBD1 (5 bases). The source of this sequence is a man in his 60s with active or convalescent COVID-19. Sequencing used peripheral blood. The CDR3 here is CASLAGDYGYTF. Written as DNA, the CDR3 is TGTGCCAGCTTGGCGGGGGACTATGGCTACACCTTC.